The source of this T cell receptor (beta chain) is a study of graft-versus-host responses after intestinal transplantation. Regarding the study as a whole: Peak circulating GvH clone levels tracked with early post-transplant HvG declines.

This CDR3 has 15 amino acids. Germline lookup yields CDR1 SGHNT and CDR2 YYREEE (reference sequence). Trimming left V 0 bases short and J 6 bases short, with 13 bases between. Around 200,000 CFSE-labeled responder cells were plated with around 200,000 irradiated, violet-dye-labeled stimulator cells. Produced via immunoSEQ multiplex PCR; TCRdb's table is partial and in-frame only. Here the sample spans 20,000 to 25,000 clones, 25% to 35% being singletons. The material sequenced was alloreactive CD8+ T cells from a mixed lymphocyte reaction culture, taken before intestinal transplant. Indicated subset: CFSE-low proliferating T cells sorted from approximately 6-day pre-transplant mixed lymphocyte reaction (GvH or HvG direction). The gene calls are TRBV5-4 and TRBJ1-5; D is possibly TRBD1 (6 bases). The source of this sequence is a human patient who received an intestinal transplant. CDR3 protein: CASSLGTTGVQPQHF. CDR3 DNA: TGTGCCAGCAGCTTGGGCACGACAGGAGTTCAGCCCCAGCATTTT.